The clone carrying this T cell receptor beta chain was seen repeatedly, ten times or more. Its antigen is not identified. The sample is drawn from a study of CD8+CD57+ T cells in acquired aplastic anemia. Across the study: Around 3.5 ug was the average amount of DNA from sorted CD4+ and CD8+ cells.

Sequencing was done on patients that had shown CD8+CD57+ cell expansion by flow cytometry. Sampling of blood occurred while the patients had still received no therapy. General study results and limits: Patients showed no significant difference from controls in CD8+ Simpson's diversity. There were approximately 27 CD8+ CDR3 sequences that occurred in both patients and controls.

The study profiled TCR beta VDJ and CDR3 using genomic DNA as template. A single record per CDR3 protein comes from TCRdb applying MiXCR to the reads. The sample lists 200,000 to 250,000 distinct CDR3 sequences, about half occurring once. CDR3 length: 13 amino acids. Trimming stripped 4 bases from V and 8 bases from J, with 15 bases between. Germline loops: CDR1 SGHTS, CDR2 YDEGEE. This chain connects TRBV5-8 to TRBJ1-2; perhaps TRBD1 as D (5 bases). The sample taken for sequencing was sorted CD4+, CD8+, or CD8+CD57+ T cells (not recorded which) from PBMCs. The receptor's source is a human donor with aplastic anemia. The CDR3 nucleotides are TGTGCCAGCAGCAAGGACAAAGGGGAAGGCTACACCTTC. It codes for CASSKDKGEGYTF. The complete variable domain, with remaining parts taken from reference TRBV5-8 and TRBJ1-2, reads EAGVTQSPTHLIKTRGQQATLRCSPISGHTSVYWYQQALGLGLQFLLWYDEGEERNRGNFPPRFSGRQFPNYSSELNVNALELEDSALYLCASSKDKGEGYTFGSGTRLTVV.